The TCR beta chain under discussion was sequenced for a study of T cell changes during pregnancy in multiple sclerosis. The germline CDR1 and CDR2 sequences are KGHSH and LQKENI. The V and J ends lost 1 base and 2 bases respectively, with 12 bases between them. The CDR3 covers 15 residues. This clone was picked up one time. Libraries were prepared by immunoSEQ multiplex PCR; TCRdb keeps only in-frame clonotypes and omits some of them. The profile shows some 60,000 clones, more than 90% of them singletons. The sequence derives from a female donor in good health, enrolled as a control in a pregnancy study. This material consisted of peripheral blood, taken in the first trimester of pregnancy. This sequence joins TRBV18 and TRBJ2-7; a possible D gene is TRBD1 (7 bases). The CDR3 is CASSPQQGGTYEQYF. The CDR3 coding sequence is TGTGCCAGCTCACCACAGCAGGGGGGCACCTACGAGCAGTACTTC.